Sequencing of this TCR beta chain was carried out in a study of shared clonotypes between healthy human individuals (dated by TCRdb to the early 2020s). Some background on the complete study: The cohort comprised two women and a few men aged 18 to 49 years. Per donor, three plates each were used for CD4 naive and CD4 memory, two for CD8 naive, and one for CD8 memory. Between about 0.85 and 10 billion PBMCs per donor were obtained by leukapheresis. To increase sequencing depth and limit assay-specific biases, different laboratories used diverse techniques to prepare libraries and sequence TCR repertoires. Blood TCR repertoires of about 5 healthy adults were deeply sequenced to estimate repertoire size and the extent of clonotype sharing between individuals.

As concerns this clone: Its antigen remains unidentified. No base quality values were provided; no much bigger clone lies one nucleotide off.

The donors were healthy, HIV-negative adults who had no recently reported acute infections or vaccinations. Only Caucasian adults living in Nashville, Tennessee, USA were represented among the donors. CD4+ T cells were enriched by magnetic negative selection; naive cells were then positively selected on CD45RA, and the negative fraction formed the memory subset. Blood was obtained by leukapheresis, after which PBMCs were separated by Ficoll-Histopaque density gradient centrifugation and cryopreserved in liquid nitrogen vapor phase. Purity and quantity of every magnetically sorted T cell population were checked by analytical flow cytometry. From each sorted fraction, genomic DNA was isolated and quantified by UV absorbance on a Nanodrop 2000c. From the cysteine up to the phenylalanine, the CDR3 has a length of 16 residues. Kept here is only the CDR3 DNA, which spans 48 bases and is read in frame from base 1. V lost 4 bases and J lost 0 bases, and the count of bases not matched to a germline gene is 6. For CDR1 and CDR2, the germline V gene lists SNHLY and FYNNEI.

General study outcomes and caveats: Pairwise subsampling led to the expectation that sequencing depth would affect the degree of clonotype sharing among donors. Because the study included a small number of donors, the genetic and exposure-history diversity represented was limited. Larger estimated clonotype richness was generally found for naive subsets than for memory subsets. When a few donors were compared, the shared fraction of clonotypes was around 5% for naive CD4, 3.5% to 4% for naive CD8, 2.3% for memory CD4, and 0.35% to 0.5% for memory CD8. Sampling was restricted to blood, and TCR repertoires in tissues likely differ from the TCR repertoires found in blood. Rarefaction of sorted-subset datasets indicated incomplete sequencing despite the large sequencing depth. Compared with non-shared clonotypes, clonotypes shared by all four sorted-subset donors had higher generation probabilities.

TCR CDR3 regions were amplified from genomic DNA by multiplex PCR using the deep immunoSEQ assay. Extracted genomic DNA from each cell subset was distributed evenly across all wells of several immunoSEQ 96-well plates, and each plate was treated as a replicate. Each replicate PCR for sorted subsets received around 0.2 ug genomic DNA, equal to around 32,000 T cell genomes. Purified libraries were quantified with a Qubit 3.0 fluorometer, sized on a Bioanalyzer 2100, and re-quantified with the KAPA Library Quantification kit. A separate single-read 150-cycle Illumina NextSeq 550 flow cell was used to sequence each immunoSEQ 96-well plate. Per the original workflow: Because the immunoSEQ output held only junctional sequences and lacked quality scores, the filtering could not match the filtering applied to full-length reads. To assign V/J genes and CDR3, sequences were annotated against IMGT germline references using PyIR, a Python wrapper for IgBLAST v1.9. Reads were filtered out if the reads had weak V/J assignments (E-value above 1e-6), no CDR3, stop codons, out-of-frame junctions, or ambiguous translated residues. V3J clonotypes were defined as sequences sharing an identical inferred V gene, J gene, and CDR3 amino acid sequence. Percentage overlap between repertoires was calculated by dividing the number of shared unique clonotypes by the size of the smaller repertoire. Richness of each repertoire was evaluated using RTK rarefaction, the Chao1 estimator, and Recon v2.1 estimates of unobserved clonotypes. OLGA was used to compute generation probabilities for all TCRbeta clonotypes that the gDNA method yielded from several donors. TCRdb carries this immuneACCESS record with in-frame sequences only. Its versions omit some clonotypes, under half of them owing to an unresolved V gene in the studies checked, with the rest unexplained. The V and J calls and clone size were taken over from that table, and D and trimming were inferred from the DNA. The sample yields about 230,000 clones; 50% to 75% were counted once. Clones ranked in the top ten supply approximately 12% of the sample.

Input material: memory CD4+ T cells sorted from blood. The cell subset or site label for this specimen denotes: CD45RA-negative fraction. This TCR derives from a man between 25 and 39 years old in good health. The rearrangement combines TRBV2 with TRBJ2-3, with 8 bases aligning to TRBD2. In nucleotide form, the sequence is TGTGCCAGCAGTGCCGGGAGGGAGCCTAGCACAGATACGCAGTATTTT. Translated, it gives CASSAGREPSTDTQYF. Reference TRBV2 and TRBJ2-3 genes cover what lies past the CDR3, so the full variable domain is EPEVTQTPSHQVTQMGQEVILRCVPISNHLYFYWYRQILGQKVEFLVSFYNNEISEKSEIFDDQFSVERPDGSNFTLKIRSTKLEDSAMYFCASSAGREPSTDTQYFGPGTRLTVL.